This T cell receptor (beta chain) was recovered during a study of OX40 agonist ivuxolimab in advanced cancers. As for the study in general: The dose of intravenous ivuxolimab that patients received every 2 weeks ranged from 0.01 to 10 mg/kg. Dose-escalation patients were diagnosed with hepatocellular carcinoma, melanoma, renal cell cancer or head and neck cancer.

The V end was cut by 6 bases, the J end by 0 bases, with 19 bases between. The CDR3 runs 17 residues. Germline lookup yields CDR1 SGHTA and CDR2 FQGNSA. Study results and caveats: Patients who responded partially at 0.1-3.0 mg/kg showed clonal expansion ranking among the lowest.

Libraries were prepared by immunoSEQ multiplex PCR; TCRdb keeps only in-frame clonotypes and omits some of them. Of roughly 80,000 clones listed, roughly 90% were seen once; the top ten hold approximately 0.69%. This clone was seen just once. The antigen remains undetermined. The chain is built from TRBV7-2 and TRBJ2-3, with D perhaps matching TRBD1 (6 bases). The TCR sequence derives from an adult with an advanced solid tumor such as melanoma, head and neck, liver or kidney cancer. This material consisted of CD4+ or CD8+ T cells sorted from blood, taken in a trial of the OX40 agonist ivuxolimab. The CDR3 here is CASRGYMAGTSTDTQYF. CDR3 DNA: TGTGCCAGCAGGGGATACATGGCAGGGACAAGCACAGATACGCAGTATTTT. The whole variable domain, filled in from reference TRBV7-2 and TRBJ2-3, reads GAGVSQSPSNKVTEKGKDVELRCDPISGHTALYWYRQSLGQGLEFLIYFQGNSAPDKSGLPSDRFSAERTGGSVSTLTIQRTQQEDSAVYLCASRGYMAGTSTDTQYFGPGTRLTVL.